These T cell receptor beta chains were read from a single sample in a study of shared clonotypes between healthy human individuals. Produced via immunoSEQ multiplex PCR; TCRdb's table is partial and in-frame only. The sample has a few million clones; around 92% are singletons. Sequencing input: naive CD4+ T cells from PBMCs. Receptor source: a man in his late teens or twenties in good health. Some clones in this sample may be carry-over from other donors' samples. The CDR3 runs from the conserved cysteine through the conserved F or W. A D gene is named only where the DNA matches it firmly. A clone size is listed for some rows: how often the clone was seen (once, few, many), or a class if it is expanded.

v_gene	j_gene	d_gene	abundance	CDR3aa	CDR3nt
TRBV5-6	TRBJ2-3	TRBD2	-	CASSLWEGVSTDTQYF	TGTGCCAGCAGCTTGTGGGAGGGAGTAAGCACAGATACGCAGTATTTT
TRBV7-6	TRBJ2-5	-	-	CASSVGPETQYF	TGTGCCAGCAGCGTCGGCCCGGAGACCCAGTACTTC
TRBV6-6	TRBJ1-1	-	-	CASSYRVNTEAFF	TGTGCCAGCAGTTATAGGGTCAACACTGAAGCTTTCTTT
TRBV18	TRBJ2-7	-	-	CASSPPGGDEQYF	TGTGCCAGCTCACCACCCGGGGGTGACGAGCAGTACTTC
TRBV5-4	TRBJ1-1	TRBD1	few	CASSPGGQGKNTEAFF	TGTGCCAGCAGCCCTGGGGGACAGGGGAAGAACACTGAAGCTTTCTTT
TRBV7-2	TRBJ2-1	-	-	CASSLGGWTSYNEQFF	TGTGCCAGCAGCTTAGGAGGGTGGACAAGCTACAATGAGCAGTTCTTC
TRBV9	TRBJ1-4	TRBD1	-	CASGGTGDFNEKLFF	TGTGCCAGCGGGGGGACAGGCGACTTTAATGAAAAACTGTTTTTT
TRBV7-3	TRBJ1-2	-	-	CASSQLVGSYGYTF	TGTGCCAGCAGCCAGCTCGTGGGGAGCTATGGCTACACCTTC
TRBV5-1	TRBJ2-3	-	-	CASSFGPQGDTQYF	TGCGCCAGCAGCTTCGGACCCCAGGGTGATACGCAGTATTTT
TRBV7-6	TRBJ2-3	-	once	CASSAEVAAVTDTQYF	TGTGCCAGCAGCGCAGAGGTAGCGGCCGTCACAGATACGCAGTATTTT
TRBV2	TRBJ2-3	-	once	CASSPPRGDTQYF	TGTGCCAGCAGCCCTCCGCGAGGGGATACGCAGTATTTT
TRBV27	TRBJ1-2	-	-	CASRTGGLSGYTF	TGTGCCAGCAGGACCGGCGGCCTCTCTGGCTACACCTTC
TRBV21-1	TRBJ1-4	-	-	CASTPFGGRENEKLFF	TGTGCCAGCACCCCGTTCGGGGGACGGGAAAATGAAAAACTGTTTTTT
TRBV28	TRBJ1-1	-	-	CASIPRRPGVTEAFF	TGTGCCAGCATTCCGAGACGGCCAGGGGTGACTGAAGCTTTCTTT
TRBV5-1	TRBJ2-7	TRBD1	-	CASSTGTGSIQYF	TGCGCCAGCAGCACAGGGACAGGGTCCATACAGTACTTC
TRBV4-1	TRBJ2-7	TRBD2	-	CASSQQTSGTIYYEQYF	TGCGCCAGCAGCCAACAGACTAGCGGGACAATCTACTACGAGCAGTACTTC
TRBV27	TRBJ2-7	TRBD2	-	CASSYLAGAYEQYF	TGTGCCAGCAGTTACCTAGCGGGAGCCTACGAGCAGTACTTC
TRBV18	TRBJ2-3	-	-	CASSPTALQDTDTQYF	TGTGCCAGCTCACCGACGGCGCTACAGGACACAGATACGCAGTATTTT
TRBV19	TRBJ2-6	-	-	CASSAFPDRSSPSGANVLTF	TGTGCCAGTAGTGCATTTCCAGACAGATCGTCCCCCTCTGGGGCCAACGTCCTGACTTTC
TRBV19	TRBJ1-2	-	-	CASSTRQNYGYTF	TGTGCCAGTAGTACAAGGCAGAACTATGGCTACACCTTC
TRBV2	TRBJ2-3	-	-	CASNPSGGTDTQYF	TGTGCCAGCAACCCCTCAGGGGGCACAGATACGCAGTATTTT
TRBV19	TRBJ1-5	-	-	CASSINRMVAEGQPQHF	TGTGCCAGTAGTATTAATCGTATGGTGGCAGAGGGACAGCCCCAGCATTTT
TRBV5-1	TRBJ2-2	-	-	CASSLIGQPGELFF	TGCGCCAGCAGCTTGATAGGACAGCCCGGGGAGCTGTTTTTT
TRBV28	TRBJ1-2	TRBD1	-	CASLDRGYGYTF	TGTGCCAGCCTGGACAGGGGGTATGGCTACACCTTC
TRBV28	TRBJ1-5	-	-	CASNYRVQPQHF	TGTGCCAGCAATTATCGTGTGCAGCCCCAGCATTTT
TRBV27	TRBJ1-1	-	few	CASSRLGGSGTEAFF	TGTGCCAGCAGTAGGTTGGGGGGCTCCGGGACAGAAGCTTTCTTT
TRBV7-9	TRBJ2-1	-	-	CASSFQQDSYNEQFF	TGTGCCAGCAGCTTTCAACAGGACTCCTACAATGAGCAGTTCTTC
TRBV7-9	TRBJ2-5	-	-	CASSRLGVGETQYF	TGTGCCAGCAGCCGATTGGGGGTCGGAGAGACCCAGTACTTC
TRBV4-2	TRBJ2-1	-	-	CASSQDPGSGSPNEQFF	TGTGCCAGCAGCCAAGATCCAGGGTCTGGTTCCCCCAATGAGCAGTTCTTC
TRBV18	TRBJ2-1	TRBD2	-	CASSPTRLAGSYNEQFF	TGTGCCAGCTCACCCACCCGACTAGCGGGATCCTACAATGAGCAGTTCTTC
TRBV30	TRBJ2-6	-	-	CAWDLGGSGANVLTF	TGTGCCTGGGACCTGGGCGGATCTGGGGCCAACGTCCTGACTTTC
TRBV29-1	TRBJ2-7	TRBD1	-	CSVGTGSSYEQYF	TGCAGCGTTGGGACAGGGAGCTCCTACGAGCAGTACTTC
TRBV2	TRBJ2-5	-	-	CASSEAQGGETQYF	TGTGCCAGCAGTGAGGCTCAGGGGGGGGAGACCCAGTACTTC
TRBV5-1	TRBJ2-3	TRBD2	-	CASSPTPAGSDTQYF	TGCGCCAGCAGCCCGACCCCAGCGGGATCAGATACGCAGTATTTT
TRBV5-1	TRBJ2-7	-	-	CASSLDYQSSYEQYF	TGCGCCAGCAGCTTGGATTACCAGAGCTCCTACGAGCAGTACTTC
TRBV7-9	TRBJ2-5	-	-	CASSLGAGLETQYF	TGTGCCAGCAGCTTGGGCGCAGGGTTGGAGACCCAGTACTTC
TRBV5-6	TRBJ2-7	-	-	CASSWGSFYEQYF	TGTGCCAGCAGCTGGGGCAGTTTCTACGAGCAGTACTTC